The clone carrying this T cell receptor beta chain came up a few times. No antigen is known for it. Germline V gives CDR1 DFQATT, CDR2 SNEGSKA (reference sequence). The V gene lost 6 bases and the J gene lost 4 bases, with 15 bases spanning the gap. This CDR3 is 13 amino acids long. The data were obtained in a study of blood T cells in healthy people across ages. Study conclusions and caveats: Using unsorted PBMCs precluded a conclusive naive versus antigen-experienced comparison.

Donors each provided ten milliliters of peripheral blood. Next came a second PCR, run for about 7 to 12 cycles, which used a sample-barcoded 5' primer along with a J-beta primer mix. TCRdb redid the calling of the 5' RACE reads with MiXCR, one entry per CDR3 protein. The profile covers some 930,000 distinct CDR3 sequences, with about 27% appearing a single time and 10% taken by the ten largest. A further study also used this sample, focusing on T cells of mothers and their children.

J is TRBJ1-2 and V is TRBV20-1, with D possibly being TRBD1 (5 bases). Sequencing was carried out using blood. This clonotype was sampled from a woman in her forties in good health. CDR3 bases: TGCAGTGCAAGGAAAGGGACCCTCTATGGCTACACCTTC. It codes for CSARKGTLYGYTF.